This T cell receptor (beta chain) was captured by sequencing in a study of T cell changes during pregnancy in multiple sclerosis. This CDR3 has 16 amino acids. CDR1 and CDR2 from the germline V gene are SGDLS and YYNGEE. V lost 0 bases, J lost 0 bases, and 13 bases lay in between. Data came from immunoSEQ multiplex PCR; TCRdb stores just in-frame clones and leaves some out. This table has 60,000 to 70,000 clones, more than 75% appearing once. The TCR was taken from a female donor in good health, enrolled as a control in a pregnancy study. The specimen comprised peripheral blood, sampled in the third trimester of pregnancy. This chain joins TRBV9 and TRBJ2-7; D ambiguous. The CDR3 protein is CASSVGFGSGSYEQYF. In nucleotides, the CDR3 is TGTGCCAGCAGCGTAGGTTTCGGCTCGGGCTCCTACGAGCAGTACTTC.